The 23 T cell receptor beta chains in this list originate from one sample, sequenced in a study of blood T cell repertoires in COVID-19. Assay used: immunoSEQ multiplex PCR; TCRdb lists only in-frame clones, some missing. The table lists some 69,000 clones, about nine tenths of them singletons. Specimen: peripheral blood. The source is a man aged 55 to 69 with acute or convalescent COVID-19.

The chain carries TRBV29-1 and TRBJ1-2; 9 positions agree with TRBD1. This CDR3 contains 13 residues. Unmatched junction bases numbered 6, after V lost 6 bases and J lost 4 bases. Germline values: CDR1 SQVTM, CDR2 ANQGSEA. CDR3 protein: CSVDPTGGYGYTF. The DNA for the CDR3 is TGCAGCGTAGACCCGACAGGGGGCTATGGCTACACCTTC.

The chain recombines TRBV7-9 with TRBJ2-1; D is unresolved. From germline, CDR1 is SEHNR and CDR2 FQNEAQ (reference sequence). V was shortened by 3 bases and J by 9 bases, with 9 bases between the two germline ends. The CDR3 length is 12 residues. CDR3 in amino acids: CASSFPGFEQFF. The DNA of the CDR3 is TGTGCCAGCAGCTTCCCCGGGTTTGAGCAGTTCTTC.

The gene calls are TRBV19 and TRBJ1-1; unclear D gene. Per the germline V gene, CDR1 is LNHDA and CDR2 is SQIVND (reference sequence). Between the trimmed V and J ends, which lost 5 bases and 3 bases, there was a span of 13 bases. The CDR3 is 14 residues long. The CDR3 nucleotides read TGTGCCAGTAGTGAAACTGTAGTGCACACTGAAGCTTTCTTT. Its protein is CASSETVVHTEAFF.

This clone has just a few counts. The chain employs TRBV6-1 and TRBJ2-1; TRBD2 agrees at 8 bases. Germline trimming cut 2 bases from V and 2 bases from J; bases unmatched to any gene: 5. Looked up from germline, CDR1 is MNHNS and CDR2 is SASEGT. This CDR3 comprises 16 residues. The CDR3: CASSEISGGAYNEQFF. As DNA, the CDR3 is TGTGCCAGCAGTGAAATTTCGGGGGGGGCCTACAATGAGCAGTTCTTC.

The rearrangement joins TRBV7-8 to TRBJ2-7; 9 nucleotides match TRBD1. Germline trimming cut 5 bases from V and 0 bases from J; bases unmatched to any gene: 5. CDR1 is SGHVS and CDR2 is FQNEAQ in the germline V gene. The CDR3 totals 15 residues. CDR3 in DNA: TGTGCCAGCAGCCCCGGGGACAGGGCCTCCTACGAGCAGTACTTC. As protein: CASSPGDRASYEQYF.

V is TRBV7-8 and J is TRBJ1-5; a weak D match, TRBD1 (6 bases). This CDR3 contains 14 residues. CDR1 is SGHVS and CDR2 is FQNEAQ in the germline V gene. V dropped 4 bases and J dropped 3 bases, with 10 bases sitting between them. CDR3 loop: CASSSGQPNQPQHF. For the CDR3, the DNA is TGTGCCAGCAGCTCCGGACAGCCCAATCAGCCCCAGCATTTT.

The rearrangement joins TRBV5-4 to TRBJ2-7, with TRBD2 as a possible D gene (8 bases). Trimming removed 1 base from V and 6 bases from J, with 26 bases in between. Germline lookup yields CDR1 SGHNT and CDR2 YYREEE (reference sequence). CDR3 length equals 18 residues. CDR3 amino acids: CASSLRGGPGGISFEQYF. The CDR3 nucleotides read TGTGCCAGCAGCTTGCGGGGGGGGCCAGGGGGAATCTCGTTCGAGCAGTACTTC.

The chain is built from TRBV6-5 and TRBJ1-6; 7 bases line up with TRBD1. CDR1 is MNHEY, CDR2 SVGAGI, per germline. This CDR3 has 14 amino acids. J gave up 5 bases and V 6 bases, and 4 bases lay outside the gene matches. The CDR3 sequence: CASRPGTDNSPLHF. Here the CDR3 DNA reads TGTGCCAGCAGGCCGGGGACAGATAATTCACCCCTCCACTTT.

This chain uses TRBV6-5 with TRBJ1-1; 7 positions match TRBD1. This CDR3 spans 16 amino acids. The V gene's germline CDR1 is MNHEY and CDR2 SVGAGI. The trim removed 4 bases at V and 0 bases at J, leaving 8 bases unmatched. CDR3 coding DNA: TGTGCCAGCAGTTGGGCGCAGGGGGTAATGAACACTGAAGCTTTCTTT. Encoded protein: CASSWAQGVMNTEAFF.

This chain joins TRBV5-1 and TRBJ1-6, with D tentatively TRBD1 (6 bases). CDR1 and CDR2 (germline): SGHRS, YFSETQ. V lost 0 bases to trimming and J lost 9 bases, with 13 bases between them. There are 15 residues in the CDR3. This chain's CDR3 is CASSLAAGEVSPLHF. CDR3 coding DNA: TGCGCCAGCAGCTTGGCCGCAGGGGAAGTTTCACCCCTCCACTTT.

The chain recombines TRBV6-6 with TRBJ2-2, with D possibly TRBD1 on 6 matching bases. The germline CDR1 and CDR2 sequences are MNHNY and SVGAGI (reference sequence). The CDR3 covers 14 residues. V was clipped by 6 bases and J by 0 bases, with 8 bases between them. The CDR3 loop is CASRQGTNTGELFF. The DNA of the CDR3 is TGTGCCAGCAGACAGGGAACGAACACCGGGGAGCTGTTTTTT.

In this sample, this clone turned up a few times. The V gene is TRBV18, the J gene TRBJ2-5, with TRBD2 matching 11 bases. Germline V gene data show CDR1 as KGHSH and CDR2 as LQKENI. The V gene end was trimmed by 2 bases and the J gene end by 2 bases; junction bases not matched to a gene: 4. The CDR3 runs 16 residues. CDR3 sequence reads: CASSPSLAGGQETQYF. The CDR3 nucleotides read TGTGCCAGCTCACCAAGTCTAGCGGGGGGACAAGAGACCCAGTACTTC.

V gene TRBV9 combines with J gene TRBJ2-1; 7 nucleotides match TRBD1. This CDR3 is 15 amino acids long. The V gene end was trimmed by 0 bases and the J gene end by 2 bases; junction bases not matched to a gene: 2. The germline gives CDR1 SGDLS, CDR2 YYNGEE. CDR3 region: CASSVEGGAYNEQFF. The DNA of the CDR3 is TGTGCCAGCAGCGTAGAAGGGGGCGCCTACAATGAGCAGTTCTTC.

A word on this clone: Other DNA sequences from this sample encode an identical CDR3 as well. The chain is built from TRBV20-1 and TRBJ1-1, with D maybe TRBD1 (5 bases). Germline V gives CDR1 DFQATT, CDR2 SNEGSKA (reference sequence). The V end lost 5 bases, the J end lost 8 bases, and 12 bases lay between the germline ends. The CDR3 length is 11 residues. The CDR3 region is CSASRQREAFF. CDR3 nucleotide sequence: TGCAGTGCTTCCCGACAGAGGGAAGCTTTCTTT.

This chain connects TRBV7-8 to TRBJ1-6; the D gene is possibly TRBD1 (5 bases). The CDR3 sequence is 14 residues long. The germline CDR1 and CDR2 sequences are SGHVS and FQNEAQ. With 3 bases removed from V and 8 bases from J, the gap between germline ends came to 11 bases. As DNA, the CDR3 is TGTGCCAGCAGCTTTGGGCAGGGCTATTCACCCCTCCACTTT. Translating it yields CASSFGQGYSPLHF.

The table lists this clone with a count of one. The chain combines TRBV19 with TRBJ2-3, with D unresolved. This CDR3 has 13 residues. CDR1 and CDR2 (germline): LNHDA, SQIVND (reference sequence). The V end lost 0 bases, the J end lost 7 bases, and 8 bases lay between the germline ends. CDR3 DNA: TGTGCCAGTAGTATAGACCCCCTAAATACGCAGTATTTT. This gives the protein CASSIDPLNTQYF.

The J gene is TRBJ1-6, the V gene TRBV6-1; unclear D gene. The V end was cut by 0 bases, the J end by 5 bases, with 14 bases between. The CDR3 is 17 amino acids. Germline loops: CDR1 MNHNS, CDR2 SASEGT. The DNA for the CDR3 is TGTGCCAGCAGTGAAGCGCCTTGGGCAGGTGATAATTCACCCCTCCACTTT. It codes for CASSEAPWAGDNSPLHF.

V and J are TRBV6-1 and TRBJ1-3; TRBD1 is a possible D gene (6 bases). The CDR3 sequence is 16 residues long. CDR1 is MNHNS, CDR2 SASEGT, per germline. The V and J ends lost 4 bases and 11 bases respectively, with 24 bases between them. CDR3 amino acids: CASSVQGATQWSAIYF. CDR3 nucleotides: TGTGCCAGCAGTGTACAGGGAGCAACACAATGGAGTGCCATATATTTT.

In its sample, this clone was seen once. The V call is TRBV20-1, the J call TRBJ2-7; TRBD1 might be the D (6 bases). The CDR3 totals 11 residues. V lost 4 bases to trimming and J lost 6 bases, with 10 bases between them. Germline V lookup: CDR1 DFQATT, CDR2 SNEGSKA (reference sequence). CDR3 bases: TGCAGTGCTACACAGGGTGGCGAGCAGTACTTC. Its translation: CSATQGGEQYF.

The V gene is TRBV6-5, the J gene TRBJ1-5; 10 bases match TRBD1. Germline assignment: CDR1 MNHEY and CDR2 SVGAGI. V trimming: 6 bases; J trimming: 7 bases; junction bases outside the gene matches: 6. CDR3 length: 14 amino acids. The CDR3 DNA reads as TGTGCCAGCAGCAGACAGGGGGCTCGGCAGCCCCAGCATTTT. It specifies CASSRQGARQPQHF.

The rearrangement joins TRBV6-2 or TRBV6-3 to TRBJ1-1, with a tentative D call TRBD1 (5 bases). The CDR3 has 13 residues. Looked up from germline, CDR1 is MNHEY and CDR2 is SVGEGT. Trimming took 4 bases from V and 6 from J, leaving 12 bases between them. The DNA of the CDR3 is TGTGCCAGCAGTTCCAGGACATTAGCTGAAGCTTTCTTT. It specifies CASSSRTLAEAFF.

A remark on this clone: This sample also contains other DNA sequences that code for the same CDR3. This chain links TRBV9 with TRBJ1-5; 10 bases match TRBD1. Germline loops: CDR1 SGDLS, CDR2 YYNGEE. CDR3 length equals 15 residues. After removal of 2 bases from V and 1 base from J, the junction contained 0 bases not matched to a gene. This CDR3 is CASSVGQGSNQPQHF. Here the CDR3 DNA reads TGTGCCAGCAGCGTGGGACAGGGGAGCAATCAGCCCCAGCATTTT.

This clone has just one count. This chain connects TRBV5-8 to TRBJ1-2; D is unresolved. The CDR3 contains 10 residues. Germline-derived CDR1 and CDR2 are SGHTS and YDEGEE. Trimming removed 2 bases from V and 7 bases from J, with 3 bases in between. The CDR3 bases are TGTGCCAGCAGCTTCGGTGGCTACACCTTC. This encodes CASSFGGYTF. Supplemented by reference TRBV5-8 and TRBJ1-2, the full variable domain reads EAGVTQSPTHLIKTRGQQATLRCSPISGHTSVYWYQQALGLGLQFLLWYDEGEERNRGNFPPRFSGRQFPNYSSELNVNALELEDSALYLCASSFGGYTFGSGTRLTVV.